The 17 T cell receptor beta chains given below trace back to one sample, sequenced in a study of glioma-infiltrating T cells after dendritic cell vaccination (dated by TCRdb to about 2016). Libraries were prepared through the immunoSEQ multiplex PCR assay. TCRdb holds this immuneACCESS table with in-frame rearrangements only. Some clones are missing; in checked studies, unresolved V genes explain under half, and the rest has no known cause. A total of 100,000 to 120,000 clones appear in this sample, about 90% of them only once. The ten largest clones represent approximately 3% of the sample. The sample's time point label, in plain terms: after dendritic cell vaccination, including at tumor progression/relapse. Sample: blood, taken after dendritic cell vaccination. The receptor set was obtained from a human donor with glioblastoma.

The chain links TRBV2 to TRBJ1-2; no clear D gene. The CDR3 totals 12 residues. V was trimmed by 4 bases and J by 4 bases, leaving 7 bases between them. Germline CDR1 SNHLY, CDR2 FYNNEI. CDR3 region: CASSVSRYGYTF. The CDR3 DNA sequence: TGTGCCAGCAGTGTCTCCCGCTATGGCTACACCTTC.

V usage is TRBV5-1 and J usage is TRBJ2-6; D may be TRBD2 (5 bases). Germline CDR1 is SGHRS and CDR2 is YFSETQ. The CDR3 loop spans 14 amino acids. V was trimmed by 7 bases and J by 3 bases, leaving 11 bases between them. CDR3 loop: CASGRTFGANVLTF. CDR3 sequence (DNA): TGCGCCAGCGGAAGGACTTTTGGGGCCAACGTCCTGACTTTC.

V is TRBV15 and J is TRBJ2-1; 10 bases agree with TRBD2. V shed 8 bases, J shed 8 bases, and the junction held 6 bases outside the gene matches. The CDR3 contains 13 residues. Germline V lookup: CDR1 LNHNV, CDR2 YYDKDF (reference sequence). This CDR3 reads CATERGGGYEQFF. The CDR3 DNA reads as TGTGCCACCGAGCGGGGGGGCGGCTATGAGCAGTTCTTC.

The rearrangement uses TRBV2 and TRBJ2-1; D is perhaps TRBD2 (5 bases). V lost 7 bases to trimming and J lost 13 bases, with 20 bases between them. The CDR3 length is 13 residues. CDR1 is SNHLY and CDR2 is FYNNEI in the germline V gene. CDR3 sequence: CASTSSGRIPQFF. The CDR3 nucleotides are TGTGCCAGCACCTCCTCGGGAAGGATCCCCCAGTTCTTC.

The V call is TRBV12-5, the J call TRBJ2-5; a possible D gene is TRBD1 (6 bases). V dropped 6 bases and J dropped 0 bases, with 11 bases sitting between them. Germline assignment: CDR1 LGHNT and CDR2 FRNRAP. The CDR3 is 14 residues long. The CDR3, as DNA: TGTGCTAGTGGAAAAGGGGGAGACCAAGAGACCCAGTACTTC. Encoded protein: CASGKGGDQETQYF.

This clone was counted only a few times. The rearrangement uses TRBV7-2 and TRBJ2-5; TRBD2 agrees at 7 bases. Trimming took 7 bases from V and 5 from J; bases not matched to a gene: 10. The CDR3 length is 14 residues. In germline, CDR1 is SGHTA, CDR2 FQGNSA. The CDR3 spells CASTPRGVGETQYF. The DNA of the CDR3 is TGTGCCAGCACCCCTCGGGGGGTTGGGGAGACCCAGTACTTC.

V is TRBV15 and J is TRBJ2-1; 8 bases map to TRBD2. Germline CDR1 and CDR2: LNHNV and YYDKDF (reference sequence). The V and J ends lost 5 bases and 6 bases, in that order; junction bases with no gene match: 9. The CDR3 is 15 residues long. DNA of the CDR3: TGTGCCACCAGCCTCGGGTCGGGGGGGTTCAATGAGCAGTTCTTC. This codes for CATSLGSGGFNEQFF.

The J gene is TRBJ2-2, the V gene TRBV28; weak D call: TRBD1 (5 bases). V was cut by 3 bases and J by 1 base, with 9 bases left in between. Looked up from germline, CDR1 is MDHEN and CDR2 is SYDVKM. The CDR3 contains 15 residues. The CDR3 loop is CASSFWGRNTGELFF. DNA of the CDR3: TGTGCCAGCAGTTTTTGGGGCCGGAACACCGGGGAGCTGTTTTTT. Looking up the rest from reference TRBV28 and TRBJ2-2 gives the full variable domain: DVKVTQSSRYLVKRTGEKVFLECVQDMDHENMFWYRQDPGLGLRLIYFSYDVKMKEKGDIPEGYSVSREKKERFSLILESASTNQTSMYLCASSFWGRNTGELFFGEGSRLTVL.

This clone has a single count. V usage is TRBV20-1 and J usage is TRBJ2-7; D is ambiguous. V was pared by 7 bases and J by 6 bases, with 13 bases between. CDR1 is DFQATT, CDR2 SNEGSKA, per germline (reference sequence). The CDR3 has 11 amino acids. CDR3 sequence (DNA): TGCAGTGTCCTCCAGGAACGCGAGCAGTACTTC. Encoded protein: CSVLQEREQYF.

This chain links TRBV10-3 with TRBJ2-7, with 7 bases aligning to TRBD1. Trimming took 5 bases from V and 1 from J; bases not matched to a gene: 5. CDR1 and CDR2 (germline): ENHRY, SYGVKD. This CDR3 spans 14 amino acids. Here the CDR3 DNA reads TGTGCCATCAGTTGGACAGGCGGATCCTACGAGCAGTACTTC. Protein sequence: CAISWTGGSYEQYF.

The chain couples TRBV7-3 to TRBJ1-2, with D possibly matching TRBD1 (6 bases). Looked up from germline, CDR1 is SGHTA and CDR2 is FQGTGA. This CDR3 is built from 14 residues. The ends were cut back, 2 bases at V and 8 bases at J, with 15 bases in the middle. The CDR3 region has the DNA TGTGCCAGCAGCTTATCCTCCGCAGGGGAAGGCTACACCTTC. It yields the protein CASSLSSAGEGYTF.

This chain connects TRBV5-1 to TRBJ2-7; D perhaps matches TRBD1 (6 bases). The germline V gene encodes CDR1 SGHRS and CDR2 YFSETQ. This CDR3 comprises 15 residues. V dropped 1 base and J dropped 2 bases, with 13 bases sitting between them. CDR3 DNA: TGCGCCAGCAGCTTGTCCAGCGGACAGACCTACGAGCAGTACTTC. Encoded protein: CASSLSSGQTYEQYF.

This chain connects TRBV6-5 to TRBJ1-1, with D unclear. The CDR3 totals 14 residues. Germline loops: CDR1 MNHEY, CDR2 SVGAGI. V gave up 0 bases and J gave up 3 bases, with 8 bases separating them. CDR3 loop: CASSYSTDYTEAFF. The CDR3 bases are TGTGCCAGCAGTTACTCGACGGACTACACTGAAGCTTTCTTT.

On this clone itself: This same CDR3 is encoded by further DNA sequences in the sample. The V call is TRBV9, the J call TRBJ1-3, with 7 bases that match TRBD1. Germline V CDR1 and CDR2: SGDLS, YYNGEE. The CDR3 consists of 16 residues. The V and J ends lost 0 bases and 0 bases, in that order; junction bases with no gene match: 3. CDR3 sequence reads: CASSVGRQGSGNTIYF. For the CDR3, the DNA is TGTGCCAGCAGCGTAGGGCGACAGGGCTCTGGAAACACCATATATTTT.

The chain recombines TRBV9 with TRBJ2-2; weak D call: TRBD1 (5 bases). Germline V CDR1 and CDR2: SGDLS, YYNGEE. The CDR3 has 12 amino acids. Deletions cut 4 bases from V and 6 bases from J, with 7 bases between. For the CDR3, the DNA is TGTGCCAGCAGCCCCAGGGCCGGGGAGCTGTTTTTT. It codes for CASSPRAGELFF.

Comment on this clone: The identical CDR3 is also encoded by other nucleotide sequences in the sample. V is TRBV5-6 and J is TRBJ1-6; TRBD1 agrees at 8 bases. Trimming at V came to 4 bases and at J to 9 bases, leaving 6 bases not matched to a gene. This CDR3 has 14 residues. Germline-derived CDR1 and CDR2 are SGHDT and YYEEEE. CDR3 sequence: CASSRQGSLSPLHF. The CDR3 region has the DNA TGTGCCAGCAGCCGACAGGGGTCTCTTTCACCCCTCCACTTT.

This chain uses TRBV5-1 with TRBJ2-7; TRBD1 agrees at 8 bases. This CDR3 region has 15 residues. V was pared by 0 bases and J by 0 bases, with 2 bases of the junction left unmatched. Per the germline V gene, CDR1 is SGHRS and CDR2 is YFSETQ. CDR3 amino acids: CASSLETGASYEQYF. The CDR3 region has the DNA TGCGCCAGCAGCTTGGAGACAGGGGCCTCCTACGAGCAGTACTTC. Supplemented by reference TRBV5-1 and TRBJ2-7, the full variable domain reads KAGVTQTPRYLIKTRGQQVTLSCSPISGHRSVSWYQQTPGQGLQFLFEYFSETQRNKGNFPGRFSGRQFSNSRSEMNVSTLELGDSALYLCASSLETGASYEQYFGPGTRLTVT.